Sequencing of this T cell receptor (beta chain) was carried out in a study of shared clonotypes between healthy human individuals. Study details: Those who served as donors were a couple of women and a few men between the ages of 18 and 49.

Replicate sorted-subset PCRs were loaded with approximately 190 ng DNA, roughly 33,000 T cell genomes. In the authors' workflow: Junction-only immunoSEQ sequences carried no quality scores, so filtering differed. Repertoires were generated with immunoSEQ multiplex PCR, while TCRdb's copy carries only in-frame clones and drops some. V, J and clone size are taken as reported in that table, and D and trimming were inferred from the DNA itself. Among more than 2 million clones, over 85% were seen once, and the ten largest hold 0.1% to 0.15%. Trimming pared 2 bases from V and 6 bases from J, leaving 11 bases between. This CDR3 contains 14 residues. Germline lookup yields CDR1 SGHRS and CDR2 YFSETQ.

This sequence joins TRBV5-1 and TRBJ2-2; D gene unclear. The sequencing input was naive CD4+ T cells sorted from blood. Stated subset: CD45RA+ positively selected. The TCR comes from a man between 18 and 29 years old in good health. CDR3 sequence: CASSFAGEAGELFF. The CDR3 DNA reads as TGCGCCAGCAGCTTCGCTGGGGAAGCCGGGGAGCTGTTTTTT. Together with reference TRBV5-1 and TRBJ2-2, the CDR3 gives the full variable domain: KAGVTQTPRYLIKTRGQQVTLSCSPISGHRSVSWYQQTPGQGLQFLFEYFSETQRNKGNFPGRFSGRQFSNSRSEMNVSTLELGDSALYLCASSFAGEAGELFFGEGSRLTVL.